This T cell receptor beta chain was retrieved from a study of T cell changes during pregnancy in multiple sclerosis. Here immunoSEQ multiplex PCR was the method, and the copy in TCRdb shows in-frame clones only, minus some. The sample holds more than 55,000 clones, 90% to 95% seen once. V lost 6 bases to trimming and J lost 3 bases, with 15 bases between them. The germline CDR1 and CDR2 sequences are MNHEY and SMNVEV (reference sequence). CDR3 length: 15 amino acids. The starting material was peripheral blood, obtained in the third trimester of pregnancy. This receptor was identified in a female donor in good health, enrolled as a control in a pregnancy study. The chain uses TRBV27 and TRBJ1-3, with a weak D call TRBD1 (5 bases). CDR3 in DNA: TGTGCCAGCAGCAAAATGACAGCGGGTGGAAACACCATATATTTT. It specifies CASSKMTAGGNTIYF.